These 25 T cell receptor beta chains originate from one sample sequenced in a study of cytomegalovirus exposure and HLA in healthy donors. The PCR was carried out with 60 Vbeta primers and 13 Jbeta primers. Profiling relied on immunoSEQ multiplex PCR, and the TCRdb table lists in-frame clones only, not all of them. The table has under 200,000 clones, 82% seen once; the top ten hold more than 1.3%. Sequenced: PBMCs. The receptors derive from a girl aged 5 to 17 in good health and CMV-seropositive.

The rearrangement joins TRBV11-2 to TRBJ2-1; 13 nucleotides align to TRBD2. V was pared by 1 base and J by 8 bases, with 8 bases of the junction left unmatched. This CDR3 has 17 amino acids. Looked up from germline, CDR1 is SGHAT and CDR2 is FQNNGV. CDR3 nucleotides: TGTGCCAGCAGCTTAGTACCACGAACTAGCGGGGGGGATGAGCAGTTCTTC. It specifies CASSLVPRTSGGDEQFF.

This clone has only one observation. The chain joins TRBV29-1 to TRBJ2-5; the D is unclear. The CDR3 length is 12 residues. V lost 5 bases and J lost 9, with 16 bases in between. Germline V gene sequence: CDR1 SQVTM, CDR2 ANQGSEA. The chain's CDR3 is CSVLPSFGAQYF. The CDR3 region has the DNA TGCAGCGTTCTACCCTCTTTTGGAGCCCAGTACTTC.

The rearrangement uses TRBV19 and TRBJ2-7; D is perhaps TRBD1 (5 bases). Trimming pared 4 bases from V and 6 bases from J, leaving 13 bases between. Germline loops: CDR1 LNHDA, CDR2 SQIVND (reference sequence). The CDR3 loop spans 13 amino acids. The CDR3 DNA is TGTGCCAGTAGTAAGACAGTTCTCGGCGAGCAGTACTTC. Amino acid sequence: CASSKTVLGEQYF.

J is TRBJ1-2 and V is TRBV6-1; D might be TRBD1 (6 bases). The germline CDR1 and CDR2 sequences are MNHNS and SASEGT. Trimming shortened V by 11 bases and J by 2 bases, and 18 bases separated the two germline ends. The CDR3 consists of 14 residues. The CDR3 region is CAGRIPGANYGYTF. The DNA of the CDR3 is TGTGCCGGCCGGATCCCAGGGGCGAACTATGGCTACACCTTC.

The genes are TRBV28 and TRBJ2-1; 10 nucleotides line up with TRBD2. CDR3 length equals 16 residues. V lost 4 bases, J lost 7 bases, and 10 bases stayed unmatched. Germline V lookup: CDR1 MDHEN, CDR2 SYDVKM. The CDR3 DNA reads TGTGCCAGCAGTTCCCCGGGGAGTAGCGGGGGGAATGAGCAGTTCTTC. Protein product: CASSSPGSSGGNEQFF.

V gene TRBV14 combines with J gene TRBJ1-1, with D maybe TRBD1 (5 bases). CDR1 and CDR2 from the germline V gene are SGHDN and FVKESK. Trimming shortened V by 4 bases and J by 8 bases, and 14 bases separated the two germline ends. The CDR3 runs to 13 residues. CDR3 in amino acids: CASSLRQPREAFF. The CDR3 DNA reads TGTGCCAGCAGCCTAAGACAGCCGCGAGAAGCTTTCTTT.

The V gene is TRBV19, the J gene TRBJ1-5, with 8 bases aligning to TRBD1. The ends lost 5 bases at V and 2 bases at J; junction bases unmatched: 2. The CDR3 sequence is 14 residues long. The germline V gene encodes CDR1 LNHDA and CDR2 SQIVND (reference sequence). The DNA of the CDR3 is TGTGCCAGTAGTCCAGGGGGCGGCAATCAGCCCCAGCATTTT. Amino acids: CASSPGGGNQPQHF.

This clone was picked up a small number of times. The rearrangement uses TRBV11-1 and TRBJ2-5; perhaps TRBD2 as D (5 bases). This CDR3 has 16 residues. CDR1 and CDR2 from the germline V gene are SGHAT and FQDESV (reference sequence). V was pared by 5 bases and J by 4 bases, with 20 bases between. The DNA for the CDR3 is TGTGCCAGCAGCCCCCAGCTGGGCGGGTCGGGAGAGACCCAGTACTTC. Its translation: CASSPQLGGSGETQYF.

The J gene is TRBJ2-2, the V gene TRBV6-5; no reliable D call. The CDR3 contains 13 residues. The germline CDR1 and CDR2 sequences are MNHEY and SVGAGI. Trimming stripped 0 bases from V and 4 bases from J, with 3 bases between. This chain's CDR3 is CASSYSATGELFF. The CDR3 DNA sequence: TGTGCCAGCAGTTACTCGGCCACCGGGGAGCTGTTTTTT.

The chain recombines TRBV28 with TRBJ2-5; 7 bases map to TRBD2. CDR1 is MDHEN and CDR2 is SYDVKM in the germline V gene. The V gene end was trimmed by 4 bases and the J gene end by 5 bases; junction bases not matched to a gene: 7. This CDR3 is built from 14 residues. CDR3 DNA: TGTGCCAGCAGTTCCGGACTGGGGGGGGAGACCCAGTACTTC. Its protein product is CASSSGLGGETQYF.

The rearrangement links TRBV29-1 to TRBJ1-2; 8 bases are shared with TRBD1. The trim removed 1 base at V and 8 bases at J, leaving 9 bases unmatched. Germline V gene lookup returns CDR1 SQVTM and CDR2 ANQGSEA. The CDR3 has 14 amino acids. The DNA of the CDR3 is TGCAGCGTTGAAGGCAACCAGGGGGCAGGGGGCTACACCTTC. Its protein product is CSVEGNQGAGGYTF.

Concerning this clone itself: This same CDR3 is encoded by further DNA sequences in the sample. This chain's CDR3 is CASSDSSGGANEQFF. For the CDR3, the DNA is TGTGCCAGCAGTGACTCAAGCGGGGGGGCCAATGAGCAGTTCTTC. The genes are TRBV6-4 and TRBJ2-1; 10 nucleotides agree with TRBD2. CDR1 and CDR2 (germline): MRHNA, SNTAGT. This CDR3 is 15 amino acids long. The ends lost 0 bases at V and 6 bases at J; junction bases unmatched: 2.

J is TRBJ2-2 and V is TRBV19; TRBD1 aligns across 9 bases. Germline V gives CDR1 LNHDA, CDR2 SQIVND (reference sequence). The V segment lost 6 bases and the J segment 1 base; nucleotides outside the gene matches: 3. The CDR3 sequence is 15 residues long. The CDR3 reads CASRGQGLNTGELFF. CDR3 nucleotide sequence: TGTGCCAGTAGGGGACAGGGATTGAACACCGGGGAGCTGTTTTTT. Full variable domain (missing parts from reference TRBV19 and TRBJ2-2): DGGITQSPKYLFRKEGQNVTLSCEQNLNHDAMYWYRQDPGQGLRLIYYSQIVNDFQKGDIAEGYSVSREKKESFPLTVTSAQKNPTAFYLCASRGQGLNTGELFFGEGSRLTVL.

The chain combines TRBV2 with TRBJ2-3; D gene uncertain. This CDR3 is 11 amino acids long. V shed 2 bases and J shed 6 bases, with 3 bases lying between them. Germline loops: CDR1 SNHLY, CDR2 FYNNEI. This CDR3 reads CASSESDTQYF. The CDR3 DNA follows: TGTGCCAGCAGTGAATCGGATACGCAGTATTTT. Looking up the rest from reference TRBV2 and TRBJ2-3 gives the full variable domain: EPEVTQTPSHQVTQMGQEVILRCVPISNHLYFYWYRQILGQKVEFLVSFYNNEISEKSEIFDDQFSVERPDGSNFTLKIRSTKLEDSAMYFCASSESDTQYFGPGTRLTVL.

This clone was counted a single time. The chain has TRBV7-8 and TRBJ1-5; 8 bases fit TRBD1. The CDR3 runs to 15 residues. With 1 base clipped from V and 6 bases from J, the junction kept 5 bases outside the gene matches. CDR1 and CDR2 from the germline V gene are SGHVS and FQNEAQ. The CDR3, as DNA: TGTGCCAGCAGCTTAGAGCAGGGGGCGTTTCAGCCCCAGCATTTT. Its translation: CASSLEQGAFQPQHF.

This clone occurred a few times. The CDR3 loop is CAWRYTTTPGGNEQFF. CDR3 DNA: TGTGCCTGGAGGTACACCACTACCCCGGGGGGCAATGAGCAGTTCTTC. This chain links TRBV30 with TRBJ2-1; 7 bases fit TRBD2. Trimming removed 3 bases from V and 6 bases from J; junction bases left unmatched: 14. CDR1 is GTSNPN, CDR2 SVGIG, per germline (reference sequence). The CDR3 is 16 residues long.

The rearrangement uses TRBV5-6 and TRBJ2-7, with a tentative D call TRBD2 (5 bases). Germline CDR1 SGHDT, CDR2 YYEEEE. The V end lost 1 base, the J end lost 4 bases, and 15 bases lay between the germline ends. The CDR3 is 15 amino acids. The CDR3 coding sequence is TGTGCCAGCAGCTTGTCCGGACTGCCCGGGTACGAGCAGTACTTC. This sequence encodes CASSLSGLPGYEQYF. Filled out from reference TRBV5-6 and TRBJ2-7, the complete variable domain reads DAGVTQSPTHLIKTRGQQVTLRCSPKSGHDTVSWYQQALGQGPQFIFQYYEEEERQRGNFPDRFSGHQFPNYSSELNVNALLLGDSALYLCASSLSGLPGYEQYFGPGTRLTVT.

V is TRBV7-3 and J is TRBJ2-3, with 8 bases lining up with TRBD1. Unmatched junction bases numbered 7, after V lost 2 bases and J lost 3 bases. The germline V gene encodes CDR1 SGHTA and CDR2 FQGTGA. The CDR3 has 16 residues. In DNA, the CDR3 is TGTGCCAGCAGCTTACCCGACAGGGGTCCAACAGATACGCAGTATTTT. It codes for CASSLPDRGPTDTQYF.

The chain employs TRBV7-3 and TRBJ1-1; no firm D call. The CDR3 is made up of 13 amino acids. CDR1 is SGHTA and CDR2 is FQGTGA in the germline V gene. V was cut by 2 bases and J by 1 base, with 5 bases left in between. DNA of the CDR3: TGTGCCAGCAGCTTATCAGGGAACACTGAAGCTTTCTTT. Protein: CASSLSGNTEAFF.

This clone has more than one count but fewer than ten. The chain carries TRBV5-1 and TRBJ2-1; TRBD1 aligns across 8 bases. The trim removed 3 bases at V and 15 bases at J, leaving 14 bases unmatched. Germline values: CDR1 SGHRS, CDR2 YFSETQ. The CDR3 contains 14 residues. The CDR3 spells CASSSTSTGGRLFF. The CDR3 DNA reads as TGCGCCAGCAGCTCCACCTCTACAGGGGGGAGGCTGTTCTTC.

The chain recombines TRBV27 with TRBJ2-1; 10 nucleotides align to TRBD2. The germline gives CDR1 MNHEY, CDR2 SMNVEV (reference sequence). The J segment lost 3 bases and the V segment lost 6 bases, leaving 11 bases of the junction unmatched. This CDR3 is built from 17 residues. For the CDR3, the DNA is TGTGCCAGCAGGAAGCGGCTAGCGGGGGAGAACTACAATGAGCAGTTCTTC. Its translation: CASRKRLAGENYNEQFF.

This chain connects TRBV10-1 to TRBJ1-1; D unresolved. CDR3 length: 13 residues. Between the trimmed V and J ends, which lost 2 bases and 0 bases, there was a span of 4 bases. Germline V lookup: CDR1 WNHNN, CDR2 SYGVQD (reference sequence). For the CDR3, the DNA is TGCGCCAGCAGTGAGGGCCTGAACACTGAAGCTTTCTTT. Protein product: CASSEGLNTEAFF.

This chain joins TRBV28 and TRBJ2-1, with 10 bases fitting TRBD2. CDR3 length: 16 amino acids. The trim removed 6 bases at V and 2 bases at J, leaving 7 bases unmatched. Germline V gives CDR1 MDHEN, CDR2 SYDVKM. This CDR3 is CASSQPSGSAYNEQFF. The CDR3 DNA is TGTGCCAGCAGCCAACCTAGCGGGAGTGCCTACAATGAGCAGTTCTTC.

The gene calls are TRBV5-6 and TRBJ2-2, with 9 bases fitting TRBD2. V trimming: 6 bases; J trimming: 6 bases; junction bases outside the gene matches: 9. The CDR3 loop spans 15 amino acids. Germline V gives CDR1 SGHDT, CDR2 YYEEEE. CDR3 loop: CASKLGTSPPGELFF. The DNA of the CDR3 is TGTGCCAGCAAGCTAGGGACTAGCCCCCCCGGGGAGCTGTTTTTT. Filled out from reference TRBV5-6 and TRBJ2-2, the complete variable domain reads DAGVTQSPTHLIKTRGQQVTLRCSPKSGHDTVSWYQQALGQGPQFIFQYYEEEERQRGNFPDRFSGHQFPNYSSELNVNALLLGDSALYLCASKLGTSPPGELFFGEGSRLTVL.

J is TRBJ2-1 and V is TRBV5-1, with TRBD2 identical over 7 bases. Germline V lookup: CDR1 SGHRS, CDR2 YFSETQ. CDR3 length equals 13 residues. J gave up 6 bases and V 6 bases, and 6 bases lay outside the gene matches. CDR3 sequence reads: CASNQGGLNEQFF. Here the CDR3 DNA reads TGCGCCAGCAACCAGGGAGGGCTCAATGAGCAGTTCTTC.